These 23 T cell receptor beta chains came from one sample sequenced in a study of blood T cells in healthy people across ages. For the second PCR, which ran for roughly 6 to 12 cycles, a sample-barcoded 5' primer and a J-beta primer mix were used. Via MiXCR, TCRdb re-called the 5' RACE reads, giving one row per CDR3 protein. The sample includes about 800,000 distinct CDR3 sequences, 58% of them seen just once. Sequencing input: blood. The receptor set was obtained from a man aged 30 to 45 in good health.

This chain links TRBV27 with TRBJ1-1; no firm D call. The CDR3 runs to 13 residues. V was trimmed by 2 bases and J by 5 bases, leaving 9 bases between them. Germline-derived CDR1 and CDR2 are MNHEY and SMNVEV (reference sequence). CDR3 sequence reads: CASSLQEWTEAFF. The CDR3 bases are TGTGCCAGCAGTTTACAAGAGTGGACTGAAGCTTTCTTT.

In DNA form, the CDR3 reads TGTGCCAGTAGTATAACCGGGGCTCCCGGAGAGACCCAGTACTTC. This sequence encodes CASSITGAPGETQYF. This sequence joins TRBV19 and TRBJ2-5; D may match TRBD1 or TRBD2 (5 bases each). Germline loops: CDR1 LNHDA, CDR2 SQIVND (reference sequence). The CDR3 length is 15 residues. Deletions cut 2 bases from V and 4 bases from J, with 14 bases between.

The chain links TRBV29-1 to TRBJ2-1; D perhaps matches TRBD2 (7 bases). Germline CDR1 is SQVTM and CDR2 is ANQGSEA. V lost 6 bases to trimming and J lost 0 bases, with 15 bases between them. This CDR3 comprises 15 residues. This CDR3 reads CSVGGGYSSYNEQFF. The CDR3 DNA reads as TGCAGCGTAGGGGGGGGTTATAGCTCCTACAATGAGCAGTTCTTC.

This chain links TRBV10-3 with TRBJ1-2; D might be TRBD1 (5 bases). V lost 0 bases to trimming and J lost 4 bases, with 9 bases between them. CDR1 ENHRY and CDR2 SYGVKD come from the germline V gene. The CDR3 is made up of 14 amino acids. CDR3: CAISESGESYGYTF. CDR3 sequence (DNA): TGTGCCATCAGTGAGTCGGGGGAAAGCTATGGCTACACCTTC.

This clonotype was counted ten times or more. This chain connects TRBV2 to TRBJ2-3, with a tentative D call TRBD2 (6 bases). Germline-derived CDR1 and CDR2 are SNHLY and FYNNEI. The V end was cut by 11 bases, the J end by 8 bases, with 26 bases between. CDR3 length equals 15 residues. This CDR3 reads CASAEGRVAGPTQYF. DNA for the CDR3: TGTGCCTCGGCGGAGGGCAGGGTGGCGGGACCTACGCAGTATTTT.

This rearrangement joins TRBV7-9 to TRBJ2-6; weak D call: TRBD2 (6 bases). Germline V gives CDR1 SEHNR, CDR2 FQNEAQ (reference sequence). V was cut by 8 bases and J by 4 bases, with 18 bases left in between. The CDR3 sequence is 16 residues long. CDR3 residues: CASSGTAPSGANVLTF. DNA for the CDR3: TGTGCCAGCTCCGGGACTGCTCCGAGCGGGGCCAACGTCCTGACTTTC.

The chain employs TRBV7-2 and TRBJ2-1; 10 bases match TRBD2. The CDR3 covers 15 residues. Unmatched junction bases numbered 4, after V lost 1 base and J lost 7 bases. The germline CDR1 and CDR2 sequences are SGHTA and FQGNSA. The CDR3: CASSLGRAGGNEQFF. DNA for the CDR3: TGTGCCAGCAGCTTAGGACGAGCGGGAGGGAATGAGCAGTTCTTC.

The J gene is TRBJ2-4, the V gene TRBV27, with D possibly TRBD2 on 6 matching bases. Germline V gives CDR1 MNHEY, CDR2 SMNVEV (reference sequence). Deletions cut 6 bases from V and 3 bases from J, with 15 bases between. The CDR3 consists of 15 residues. CDR3 nucleotides: TGTGCCAGCAGGGAGCGGGCAGGTGACAAAAACATTCAGTACTTC. It translates to CASRERAGDKNIQYF.

This clonotype has a count of ten or more. The J gene is TRBJ2-5, the V gene TRBV6-2 or TRBV6-3; TRBD2 might be the D (5 bases). The CDR3 loop spans 13 amino acids. V gave up 3 bases and J gave up 2 bases, with 7 bases separating them. Germline V gives CDR1 MNHEY, CDR2 SVGEGT. CDR3 residues: CASSYGGQETQYF. The CDR3 nucleotides read TGTGCCAGCAGTTATGGAGGACAAGAGACCCAGTACTTC.

J is TRBJ2-5 and V is TRBV19, with 11 bases identical to TRBD2. CDR3 length: 16 residues. Germline lookup yields CDR1 LNHDA and CDR2 SQIVND (reference sequence). Unmatched junction bases numbered 11, after V lost 6 bases and J lost 5 bases. This chain's CDR3 is CASRVHSLAGAETQYF. The CDR3 bases are TGTGCCAGTAGGGTCCATTCACTAGCGGGAGCTGAGACCCAGTACTTC.

The V gene is TRBV20-1, the J gene TRBJ2-5, with D perhaps being TRBD1 or TRBD2 (5 bases each). The germline gives CDR1 DFQATT, CDR2 SNEGSKA (reference sequence). V lost 5 bases to trimming and J lost 6 bases, with 10 bases between them. The CDR3 totals 11 residues. CDR3 residues: CSAPTGQTQYF. DNA of the CDR3: TGCAGTGCTCCAACGGGACAGACCCAGTACTTC.

This rearrangement joins TRBV20-1 to TRBJ2-5; TRBD2 matches at 13 bases. CDR3 size: 16 residues. CDR1 DFQATT and CDR2 SNEGSKA come from the germline V gene (reference sequence). The trim removed 6 bases at V and 5 bases at J, leaving 12 bases unmatched. As DNA, the CDR3 is TGCAGTGCCACCCCTCGCCGACTAGCGGGGGGTGAGACCCAGTACTTC. Translating gives CSATPRRLAGGETQYF.

The rearrangement links TRBV2 to TRBJ1-2; D remains unclear. This CDR3 contains 12 residues. The V gene lost 6 bases and the J gene lost 10 bases, with 15 bases spanning the gap. Looked up from germline, CDR1 is SNHLY and CDR2 is FYNNEI. In DNA, the CDR3 is TGTGCCAGCAGCCCGGGTCAGCCTCACTACACCTTC. It is translated as CASSPGQPHYTF.

The CDR3 DNA is TGTGCCAGCAGCCAAGATGAAGCGGGAGGGACCTCGCAGTACTTC. This encodes CASSQDEAGGTSQYF. This chain links TRBV4-2 with TRBJ2-7; TRBD2 aligns across 10 bases. Germline CDR1 and CDR2: LGHNA and YNFKEQ. V dropped 0 bases and J dropped 9; count of bases not matched to a gene: 8. This CDR3 has 15 residues.

Of note for this clonotype: A single base separates this from a much larger clone, so it may be a read error. The chain employs TRBV19 and TRBJ2-6; D possibly matches TRBD1 or TRBD2 (5 bases each). Germline CDR1 is LNHDA and CDR2 is SQIVND (reference sequence). The CDR3 sequence is 14 residues long. V was clipped by 6 bases and J by 11 bases, with 17 bases between them. CDR3 loop: CASRNRDGLYVLTF. Written as DNA, the CDR3 is TGTGCCAGTAGAAATAGGGACGGTCTCTACGTCCTGACTTTC.

The V gene is TRBV29-1, the J gene TRBJ1-1; TRBD1 might be the D (6 bases). The ends were cut back, 4 bases at V and 4 bases at J, with 13 bases in the middle. Germline CDR1 SQVTM, CDR2 ANQGSEA. The CDR3 has 13 residues. The CDR3, as DNA: TGCAGCGTTGCAAGGGGGACCAGCACTGAAGCTTTCTTT. It codes for CSVARGTSTEAFF.

The chain is built from TRBV27 and TRBJ1-5; a possible D gene is TRBD1 (6 bases). The CDR3 runs to 14 residues. The V end was cut by 5 bases, the J end by 2 bases, with 10 bases between. Per the germline V gene, CDR1 is MNHEY and CDR2 is SMNVEV (reference sequence). CDR3 coding DNA: TGTGCCAGCAGTCCGAGGACAGGCAATCAGCCCCAGCATTTT. It encodes CASSPRTGNQPQHF.

The gene calls are TRBV5-4 and TRBJ2-7, with D maybe TRBD2 (6 bases). In germline, CDR1 is SGHNT, CDR2 YYREEE (reference sequence). V shed 6 bases and J shed 4 bases, with 17 bases lying between them. CDR3 size: 14 residues. The CDR3 region is CASTQLGGRYEQYF. The CDR3 DNA is TGTGCCAGCACCCAGCTCGGGGGTAGATACGAGCAGTACTTC.

The chain couples TRBV20-1 to TRBJ2-7, with D perhaps being TRBD1 or TRBD2 (6 bases each). Trimming removed 0 bases at V and 4 bases at J, with 16 bases between. The CDR3 runs 15 residues. CDR1 is DFQATT and CDR2 is SNEGSKA in the germline V gene (reference sequence). Here the CDR3 DNA reads TGCAGTGCTAGAGATGTAGGGGGGAAACCTTACGAGCAGTACTTC. Translation: CSARDVGGKPYEQYF.

V gene TRBV20-1 combines with J gene TRBJ2-7; possibly TRBD1 or TRBD2 for D (5 bases each). Germline V lookup: CDR1 DFQATT, CDR2 SNEGSKA (reference sequence). This CDR3 region has 12 residues. In DNA form, the CDR3 reads TGCAATGCCGGGACGGGCTTATACGAGCAGTACTTC. Translation: CNAGTGLYEQYF.

The genes are TRBV7-2 and TRBJ2-1, with D hard to call. The DNA end favors TRBJ2-7, so the J call may be wrong. CDR1 is SGHTA and CDR2 is FQGNSA in the germline V gene. The CDR3 has 13 amino acids. CDR3 loop: CASSFGPADEQYF. In DNA, the CDR3 is TGTGCCAGCAGCTTCGGACCGGCAGATGAGCAGTACTTC.

The chain uses TRBV18 and TRBJ1-5, with D unclear. Looked up from germline, CDR1 is KGHSH and CDR2 is LQKENI. The length of the CDR3 is 15 residues. V was trimmed by 6 bases and J by 3 bases, leaving 15 bases between them. CDR3 sequence: CASSKQSGNNQPQHF. As DNA, the CDR3 is TGTGCCAGCTCGAAGCAGAGCGGGAACAATCAGCCCCAGCATTTT.

The chain's CDR3 is CATSQGQQGTDTQYF. CDR3 bases: TGTGCCACCAGTCAGGGACAGCAAGGCACAGATACGCAGTATTTT. This sequence joins TRBV24-1 and TRBJ2-3; 7 positions agree with TRBD1. The CDR3 extends over 15 amino acids. Germline V lookup: CDR1 KGHDR, CDR2 SFDVKD. J gave up 1 base and V 6 bases, and 6 bases lay outside the gene matches.